A selection of T cell receptor beta chains follows, all from one sample in a study of T-cell reconstitution after alpha-beta-depleted transplantation in children. MiXCR, applied by TCRdb to the PCR reads, yields one record per CDR3 protein. Here the sample spans approximately 97,000 distinct CDR3 sequences, roughly 7.1% being singletons. Source: PBMCs, taken before TCRalphabeta/CD19-depleted stem cell transplant. The receptor set was obtained from a boy aged 2 to 10 with acute lymphoblastic leukemia, due to receive a stem cell transplant. Both conserved end residues are part of each CDR3. A D gene is named only where the DNA matches it firmly. Not every row has a clone size; where given, it reads once, few, many or a size class.

CDR3 length	clone size	D gene	J gene	V gene	CDR3 DNA	CDR3 protein
16	NA	TRBD1	TRBJ2-2	TRBV28	TGTGCCAGCAGTCCCCGGACAGGGGGCAACACCGGGGAGCTGTTTTTT	CASSPRTGGNTGELFF
13	NA	NA	TRBJ2-5	TRBV25-1	TGTGCCAGCAGTGATCGGTGGGGGGAGACCCAGTACTTC	CASSDRWGETQYF
13	few	NA	TRBJ2-7	TRBV12-3/TRBV12-4	TGTGCCAGCAGCCAGGGGATTGACTACGAGCAGTACTTC	CASSQGIDYEQYF
15	few	NA	TRBJ2-3	TRBV7-6	TGTGCCAGCAGCTTAGGGACGGATAGCACAGATACGCAGTATTTT	CASSLGTDSTDTQYF
19	NA	TRBD2	TRBJ2-3	TRBV10-3	TGTGCCATCAGTGAGTGGACTAGCGGGGGGGCCACGTACACAGATACGCAGTATTTT	CAISEWTSGGATYTDTQYF
14	many	NA	TRBJ2-1	TRBV5-1	TGCGCCAGCAGCTTGGGTCCGGGTTACAATGAGCAGTTCTTC	CASSLGPGYNEQFF
14	many	TRBD1	TRBJ2-7	TRBV6-2/TRBV6-3	TGTGCCAGCCAAGGGGATGGACAGGTCCACGAGCAGTACTTC	CASQGDGQVHEQYF
13	NA	NA	TRBJ2-5	TRBV5-1	TGCGCCAGCAGCTTGAATGGGAGGGAGACCCAGTACTTC	CASSLNGRETQYF
15	many	TRBD2	TRBJ2-3	TRBV2	TGTGCCAGCTACTGGGATAGCGGGGGCACAGATACGCAGTATTTT	CASYWDSGGTDTQYF
15	NA	NA	TRBJ1-3	TRBV7-9	TGTGCCAGCAGCTTAGGTTCTACGCGGGGAAACACCATATATTTT	CASSLGSTRGNTIYF
16	many	NA	TRBJ2-1	TRBV20-1	TGCAGTGCTAGAGATAATCGGGACTTGGTCTACAATGAGCAGTTCTTC	CSARDNRDLVYNEQFF
16	many	TRBD1	TRBJ1-1	TRBV20-1	TGCAGTGCTACGACAGGGGGAGGGGGTAGGGGCACTGAAGCTTTCTTT	CSATTGGGGRGTEAFF
17	NA	NA	TRBJ1-1	TRBV6-5	TGTGCCAGCAGTTACTCGAGCGGCGCAGCATGGGGCACTGAAGCTTTCTTT	CASSYSSGAAWGTEAFF
19	few	NA	TRBJ1-3	TRBV19	TGTGCCAGTAGTATGAGTCTACGGACAGTCCTCCTCGGTTGGAACACCATATATTTT	CASSMSLRTVLLGWNTIYF
13	few	NA	TRBJ1-2	TRBV18	TGTGCCAGCTCACCCGACGTGAGGGAAGGCTACACCTTC	CASSPDVREGYTF
18	NA	NA	TRBJ2-2	TRBV5-1	TGCGCCAGCAGCTTGCCCGGGACACAAGCCCTTATCACCGGGGAGCTGTTTTTT	CASSLPGTQALITGELFF
15	few	TRBD2	TRBJ2-1	TRBV20-1	TGCAGTGCCCGAGCCCCTAGCGGGGGGATTGAGAGGCAGTTCTTC	CSARAPSGGIERQFF
14	NA	NA	TRBJ2-3	TRBV3-1	TGTGCCAGCAGCCACCCCAGGGAGGCAGATACGCAGTATTTT	CASSHPREADTQYF
13	few	NA	TRBJ1-5	TRBV20-1	TGCAGTGCTAGTTCCGGGGGCAATCAGCCCCAGCATTTT	CSASSGGNQPQHF
13	few	TRBD1	TRBJ2-7	TRBV19	TGTGCCAGTAGTAACAGGGGGCGCTACGAGCAGTACTTC	CASSNRGRYEQYF
15	few	NA	TRBJ1-5	TRBV20-1	TGCAGTGTTGGGGCAGGGAGGGGTAGCAATCAGCCCCAGCATTTT	CSVGAGRGSNQPQHF
15	NA	NA	TRBJ2-7	TRBV7-8	TGTGCCAGCAGCTTAGTCCGGACAGAGACCTACGAGCAGTACTTC	CASSLVRTETYEQYF
15	many	NA	TRBJ2-2	TRBV5-1	TGCGCCAGTGAGAGGTTTGTAGCGAACACCGGGGAGCTGTTTTTT	CASERFVANTGELFF
14	few	NA	TRBJ1-5	TRBV9	TGTGCCAGCAGCGTAGAGGGGGGCAATCAGCCCCAGCATTTT	CASSVEGGNQPQHF
17	NA	TRBD2	TRBJ2-7	TRBV4-2	TGTGCCAGCAGCCAAGACTCCAGGCAGCTAGCGGGGGCCTCACCGTACTTC	CASSQDSRQLAGASPYF
15	many	NA	TRBJ2-3	TRBV20-1	TGCAGTGCTAGGTGGGCGGGGCCGTGGACAGATACGCAGTATTTT	CSARWAGPWTDTQYF
16	few	NA	TRBJ1-1	TRBV18	TGTGCCAGCTCACCACAACAGGCCAGCGTGAGCACTGAAGCTTTCTTT	CASSPQQASVSTEAFF
14	NA	NA	TRBJ1-5	TRBV18	TGTGCCAGCTCACCTCAGGGCAGCAATCAGCCCCAGCATTTT	CASSPQGSNQPQHF
10	many	NA	TRBJ2-1	TRBV12-3/TRBV12-4	TGTGCCAGCGCCGGTGGGGGGCAGTTCTTC	CASAGGGQFF
14	NA	NA	TRBJ2-1	TRBV15	TGTGCCACCAGCAGAGGACTGGGAATCGATGAGCAGTTCTTC	CATSRGLGIDEQFF
13	many	TRBD2	TRBJ2-1	TRBV15	TGTGCCACTACTTGGACTAGCGGGGGCCCACAGTTCTTC	CATTWTSGGPQFF
15	many	NA	TRBJ2-2	TRBV24-1	TGTGCCACCAGTGAGAGGTCAAGTGAAACCGGGGAGCTGTTTTTT	CATSERSSETGELFF
16	few	NA	TRBJ1-6	TRBV3-1	TGTGCCAGCAGCCACCCACCGGGTAGCGGCCACGGACCCCTCCACTTT	CASSHPPGSGHGPLHF
12	few	NA	TRBJ1-1	TRBV20-1	TGCAGTGCCCAGGGACACAGCGATGAAGCTTTCTTT	CSAQGHSDEAFF
15	many	TRBD2	TRBJ2-3	TRBV20-1	TGCAGTGCTCCGCAGCGGGGGGCGTTCACAGATACGCAGTATTTT	CSAPQRGAFTDTQYF
15	many	NA	TRBJ2-3	TRBV5-1	TGCGCCAGCAGCTTGGAGCGGGCGGGCCCAGATACGCAGTATTTT	CASSLERAGPDTQYF
15	many	TRBD2	TRBJ2-1	TRBV5-4	TGTGCCAGCAGCGAGACTAGCGGGGACTACAATGAGCAGTTCTTC	CASSETSGDYNEQFF
17	many	NA	TRBJ2-2	TRBV5-6	TGTGCCAGCAGCTTGTTAATAACACGGATGAACACCGGGGAGCTGTTTTTT	CASSLLITRMNTGELFF
15	NA	NA	TRBJ2-7	TRBV6-5	TGTGCCAGCAGTTTATCCACCACTACAATCTACGAGCAGTACTTC	CASSLSTTTIYEQYF
15	many	NA	TRBJ1-1	TRBV27	TGTGCCAGCAGTTTATTTGGGCAGGTGAACACTGAAGCTTTCTTT	CASSLFGQVNTEAFF
15	many	TRBD2	TRBJ2-1	TRBV5-1	TGCGCCAGCAGCCCCGGACTAGCTGGTACTTATGAGCAGTTCTTC	CASSPGLAGTYEQFF
15	NA	NA	TRBJ2-5	TRBV7-2	TGTGCCAGCAGCTTAGCGGCGGTCCTCCAAGAGACCCAGTACTTC	CASSLAAVLQETQYF
14	many	NA	TRBJ2-7	TRBV3-1	TGTGCCAGCAGCCAAGCAATGGCCGGAGGGGAGCAGTACTTC	CASSQAMAGGEQYF
16	few	TRBD2	TRBJ2-1	TRBV4-1	TGCGCCAGCAGCCAAGCTCTAGCGGGGGGTTACAATGAGCAGTTCTTC	CASSQALAGGYNEQFF
16	many	NA	TRBJ1-2	TRBV7-8	TGTGCCAGCAGCTTCTATATGGGGCCGTTTAGTGATGGCTACACCTTC	CASSFYMGPFSDGYTF